The clone carrying this T cell receptor beta chain was observed a few times. The data stem from a study of T-cell memory formation after mild COVID-19. Study-wide context: Largely, TCR clusters stayed within a single donor.

TCRdb re-called the 5' RACE reads through MiXCR, storing one row per CDR3 protein. The sample lists some 200,000 distinct CDR3 sequences, about a fifth occurring once. The CDR3 covers 15 residues. CDR1 and CDR2 (germline): SGHVS, FNYEAQ. The J segment lost 4 bases and the V segment lost 7 bases, leaving 7 bases of the junction unmatched. Material: PBMCs or a T cell subset sorted from them (not recorded which). The chain links TRBV7-6 to TRBJ2-1, with 10 bases fitting TRBD2. The clonotype was recovered from an adult woman who had mild COVID-19 (a few samples of this study predate the infection). Cell type and time point are not known. CDR3 residues: CASITGTSEYNEQFF. The CDR3 bases are TGTGCCAGCATCACCGGGACTAGCGAATACAATGAGCAGTTCTTC. Drawing the rest from reference TRBV7-6 and TRBJ2-1, the complete variable domain is GAGVSQSPRYKVTKRGQDVALRCDPISGHVSLYWYRQALGQGPEFLTYFNYEAQQDKSGLPNDRFSAERPEGSISTLTIQRTEQRDSAMYRCASITGTSEYNEQFFGPGTRLTVL.